This TCR beta chain was profiled in a study of T cells after yellow fever vaccination. General study points: Subsequent booster samples again held most clones from primary vaccination (96% CD4, approximately 86% CD8). Although the secondary response was weaker, it peaked faster, at day 5 versus 15.

This clonotype was counted between two and nine times. Its specificity is unknown. MiXCR was run by TCRdb on the 5' RACE reads, yielding one entry per CDR3 protein. The sample holds some 340,000 distinct CDR3 sequences, approximately 12% seen once. This CDR3 spans 13 amino acids. The germline CDR1 and CDR2 sequences are LGHDT and YNNKEL (reference sequence). Between the trimmed V and J ends, which lost 1 base and 4 bases, there was a span of 7 bases. The J gene is TRBJ2-5, the V gene TRBV3-1; D unresolved. This clonotype originated in a man between 18 and 35 years old who received the YFV17D yellow fever vaccine. Sample: CD4+ T cells sorted from PBMCs, taken 45 days after the yellow fever booster vaccination. As DNA, the CDR3 is TGTGCCAGCAGCCAAGGAGGCGCAGAGACCCAGTACTTC. It is translated as CASSQGGAETQYF.